This T cell receptor beta chain was sequenced in a study of control samples from healthy donors and cancer patients. The repertoire was sequenced with immunoSEQ multiplex PCR; TCRdb's copy has only in-frame clones and lacks some. The table records 150,000 to 200,000 clones, around 93% of them present only once. The receptor comes from a man between 18 and 29 years old in good health. Sequenced sample: blood.

In DNA form, the CDR3 reads TGTGCCAGCAGTGAGGACAGGCTGAACACTGAAGCTTTCTTT. Translating it yields CASSEDRLNTEAFF. The chain has TRBV6-1 and TRBJ1-1; 7 bases are shared with TRBD1. The CDR3 is 14 residues long. V trimming: 3 bases; J trimming: 0 bases; junction bases outside the gene matches: 1. Germline V CDR1 and CDR2: MNHNS, SASEGT.